Each of the 12 T cell receptor beta chains below was sequenced from the same sample in a study of Graves' ophthalmopathy and Graves' hyperthyroidism. From RNA, the CDR3 regions of TCR beta chains were amplified and sequenced. HTBI primers were used in a first-round RT-PCR, which preceded a second-round multiplex PCR. TCRdb re-analysed the multiplex PCR reads in MiXCR, keeping a single row per CDR3 protein. The data contain around 600,000 distinct CDR3 sequences, 35% to 45% of them seen just once; the ten biggest clones take up over 2.5%. Material: peripheral blood. The receptors stem from an adult man with Graves' ophthalmopathy.

The chain uses TRBV7-2 and TRBJ2-5; maybe TRBD2 (6 bases). Germline CDR1 SGHTA, CDR2 FQGNSA. Trimming left V 2 bases short and J 4 bases short, with 14 bases between. The CDR3 spans 15 residues. CDR3 sequence: CASSLRGGAGETQYF. CDR3 coding DNA: TGTGCCAGCAGCTTAAGAGGAGGGGCGGGAGAGACCCAGTACTTC.

This clonotype was detected many times. The V gene is TRBV11-2, the J gene TRBJ1-1; D remains ambiguous. V was clipped by 3 bases and J by 4 bases, with 3 bases between them. Germline-derived CDR1 and CDR2 are SGHAT and FQNNGV. CDR3 size: 11 residues. The CDR3 spells CASSLFTEAFF. CDR3 coding DNA: TGTGCCAGCAGCTTGTTCACTGAAGCTTTCTTT.

This clonotype turned up a few times. This chain links TRBV6-4 with TRBJ2-5; D is possibly TRBD2 (5 bases). Per germline, CDR1 MRHNA and CDR2 SNTAGT. V lost 3 bases and J lost 4, with 9 bases in between. This CDR3 is built from 13 residues. DNA for the CDR3: TGTGCCAGCAGTGATCAAGAGGGAGAGACCCAGTACTTC. This codes for CASSDQEGETQYF.

This clonotype was seen repeatedly, ten times or more. The chain joins TRBV9 to TRBJ2-7; D might be TRBD2 (5 bases). The CDR3 length is 15 residues. Germline V gene sequence: CDR1 SGDLS, CDR2 YYNGEE. V lost 0 bases, J lost 6 bases, and 16 bases lay in between. CDR3 coding DNA: TGTGCCAGCAGCGTAGGAGGAGGTGGATTTAGCGAGCAGTACTTC. This translates into CASSVGGGGFSEQYF. The complete variable domain, with remaining parts taken from reference TRBV9 and TRBJ2-7, reads DSGVTQTPKHLITATGQRVTLRCSPRSGDLSVYWYQQSLDQGLQFLIQYYNGEERAKGNILERFSAQQFPDLHSELNLSSLELGDSALYFCASSVGGGGFSEQYFGPGTRLTVT.

The chain couples TRBV7-3 to TRBJ2-5; TRBD1 agrees at 7 bases. J lost 4 bases, V lost 5 bases, and 13 bases had no gene match. In germline, CDR1 is SGHTA, CDR2 FQGTGA. The CDR3 is 16 residues long. This CDR3 is CASSLGTVAIRETQYF. CDR3 DNA sequence: TGTGCCAGCAGCCTAGGGACAGTGGCAATTCGAGAGACCCAGTACTTC. Filled out from reference TRBV7-3 and TRBJ2-5, the complete variable domain reads GAGVSQTPSNKVTEKGKYVELRCDPISGHTALYWYRQSLGQGPEFLIYFQGTGAADDSGLPNDRFFAVRPEGSVSTLKIQRTERGDSAVYLCASSLGTVAIRETQYFGPGTRLLVL.

About this clonotype: This sequence may be a read error, since a much larger clone differs from it by one base. The chain recombines TRBV4-1 with TRBJ2-5; TRBD2 aligns across 8 bases. The germline V gene encodes CDR1 MGHRA and CDR2 YSYEKL. V lost 2 bases and J lost 8; bases outside the gene matches: 7. The CDR3 is made up of 14 amino acids. The CDR3 protein is CASSQKASGQTQYF. DNA for the CDR3: TGCGCCAGCAGCCAAAAGGCTAGCGGGCAAACCCAGTACTTC.

Note on this clonotype: With a much larger clone just one base away, this may be a read error. The chain recombines TRBV11-2 with TRBJ1-2, with D possibly TRBD1 on 5 matching bases. Between the trimmed V and J ends, which lost 8 bases and 4 bases, there was a span of 20 bases. The CDR3 contains 15 residues. Germline loops: CDR1 SGHAT, CDR2 FQNNGV. The CDR3 spells CASGQAPGDVYGYTF. CDR3 coding DNA: TGTGCCAGCGGCCAAGCGCCCGGGGACGTCTATGGCTACACCTTC.

The V call is TRBV7-3, the J call TRBJ2-7; unclear D gene. Deletions cut 1 base from V and 5 bases from J, with 12 bases between. Germline V gene lookup returns CDR1 SGHTA and CDR2 FQGTGA. The CDR3 loop spans 14 amino acids. The CDR3 nucleotides read TGTGCCAGCAGCTTAAAGGGCCATTTGGACGAGCAGTACTTC. It yields the protein CASSLKGHLDEQYF.

For this clonotype: Given a much more abundant clone one base away, this may be a read error. The chain carries TRBV24-1 and TRBJ2-7; D possibly corresponds to TRBD1 (5 bases). CDR1 and CDR2 from the germline V gene are KGHDR and SFDVKD. This CDR3 is built from 13 residues. The CDR3 nucleotides read TGTGCCGCCAGTGAGGCTTACAGGTCCAGGCAGTACTTC. This translates into CAASEAYRSRQYF.

There are a few counts of this clonotype. The chain recombines TRBV12-5 with TRBJ2-5, with D perhaps matching TRBD1 (6 bases). The V gene lost 5 bases and the J gene lost 1 base, with 14 bases spanning the gap. Germline V gene data show CDR1 as LGHNT and CDR2 as FRNRAP. The CDR3 consists of 15 residues. DNA for the CDR3: TGTGCTAGTGGTATCGGACAGAGCCTCCAAGAGACCCAGTACTTC. This gives the protein CASGIGQSLQETQYF.

This clonotype was seen once. This CDR3 is missing its conserved last phenylalanine or tryptophan, likely due to a read error. V gene TRBV5-1 combines with J gene TRBJ1-5; no clear D gene. Deletions cut 4 bases from V and 7 bases from J, with 18 bases between. The CDR3 extends over 15 amino acids. The germline CDR1 and CDR2 sequences are SGHRS and YFSETQ. The CDR3 coding sequence is TGCGCCAGCAGCCAGGACGATGCCCCTAGGCAGCCCCAGCATTCA. Its protein product is CASSQDDAPRQPQHS.

The J gene is TRBJ2-3, the V gene TRBV7-6, with 10 positions matching TRBD2. J gave up 2 bases and V 4 bases, and 3 bases lay outside the gene matches. The CDR3 is 15 residues long. Germline-derived CDR1 and CDR2 are SGHVS and FNYEAQ. The CDR3: CASSSTSGDTDTQYF. CDR3 DNA: TGTGCCAGCAGCTCAACTAGCGGGGACACAGATACGCAGTATTTT.